A selection of T cell receptor beta chains follows, all from one sample in a study of blood T cell repertoires in COVID-19. Produced via immunoSEQ multiplex PCR; TCRdb's table is partial and in-frame only. The sample holds some 270,000 clones, approximately 90% seen once. Material for sequencing was peripheral blood. The source is a man aged 30-40 years with acute or convalescent COVID-19. CDR3s include the opening cysteine and the closing phenylalanine or tryptophan. D genes are given only for firm matches. Clone size is shown for a subset of rows, as once, few, many or a class of expanded clone.

j_call v_call d_call clone_size cdr3_aa cdr3_nt
TRBJ1-2 TRBV4-2 NA NA CASSHRGGASYGYTF TGTGCCAGCAGCCATCGGGGGGGGGCCTCATATGGCTACACCTTC
TRBJ1-5 TRBV19 TRBD1 NA CASSVGQGGPEASNQPQHF TGTGCCAGTAGTGTCGGACAGGGGGGCCCCGAGGCAAGCAATCAGCCCCAGCATTTT
TRBJ1-1 TRBV4-2 NA NA CASSQEKYSAVPFF TGTGCCAGCAGCCAAGAAAAATATTCGGCGGTACCTTTCTTT
TRBJ2-3 TRBV6-4 TRBD2 NA CASSRLAGGADTQYF TGTGCCAGCAGCCGACTAGCGGGGGGTGCAGATACGCAGTATTTT
TRBJ2-2 TRBV5-1 NA NA CASSLVGQGSFTGELFF TGCGCCAGCAGCTTGGTGGGCCAGGGGAGTTTCACCGGGGAGCTGTTTTTT
TRBJ2-6 TRBV4-1 TRBD1 NA CASSQVDRGTGANVLTF TGCGCCAGCAGCCAAGTGGACAGGGGAACTGGGGCCAACGTCCTGACTTTC
TRBJ2-7 TRBV6-2/TRBV6-3 NA NA CASSYQSGGPIYEQYF TGTGCCAGCAGTTACCAAAGCGGCGGCCCCATCTACGAGCAGTACTTC
TRBJ1-2 TRBV30 NA NA CASTGGSYGYTF TGTGCCTCCACCGGAGGTTCTTATGGCTACACCTTC
TRBJ2-3 TRBV5-1 NA NA CASSLTSTDTQYF TGCGCCAGCAGCCTCACTAGCACAGATACGCAGTATTTT
TRBJ1-1 TRBV7-9 TRBD1 NA CASSLSRTGVFYDTEAFF TGTGCCAGCAGCTTAAGTAGGACAGGGGTCTTTTATGACACTGAAGCTTTCTTT
TRBJ1-5 TRBV19 NA NA CASSIRTDNQPQHF TGTGCCAGTAGTATAAGGACTGACAATCAGCCCCAGCATTTT
TRBJ1-6 TRBV27 NA few CASSFRQSSYNSPLHF TGTGCCAGCAGTTTTCGACAGAGCTCCTATAATTCACCCCTCCACTTT
TRBJ1-1 TRBV28 NA once CASIPGFRAEAFF TGTGCCAGCATACCCGGGTTCAGGGCAGAAGCTTTCTTT
TRBJ2-1 TRBV6-6 NA NA CASSYNNGLNNEQFF TGTGCCAGCAGTTACAATAATGGACTCAACAATGAGCAGTTCTTC
TRBJ2-1 TRBV6-5 TRBD1 NA CASSYDRGQWYEQFF TGTGCCAGCAGTTACGACAGGGGCCAGTGGTATGAGCAGTTCTTC
TRBJ1-1 TRBV5-4 NA NA CASSLDQGIISEAFF TGTGCCAGCAGCTTGGATCAGGGGATTATTTCTGAAGCTTTCTTT
TRBJ1-1 TRBV28 TRBD1 NA CASRTTGQGGTEAFF TGTGCCAGCCGCACCACGGGACAGGGCGGCACTGAAGCTTTCTTT
TRBJ2-3 TRBV5-4 NA once CASSLSPATSTDTQYF TGTGCCAGCAGCTTGTCTCCTGCTACTAGCACAGATACGCAGTATTTT
TRBJ1-5 TRBV19 NA NA CASSARFSNQPQHF TGTGCCAGTAGTGCCCGGTTTAGCAATCAGCCCCAGCATTTT
TRBJ2-1 TRBV6-6 NA NA CASSYYNYNEQFF TGTGCCAGCAGTTACTACAATTACAATGAGCAGTTCTTC
TRBJ2-1 TRBV28 NA NA CASSLGGPSYNEQFF TGTGCCAGCAGTTTGGGGGGGCCCTCCTACAATGAGCAGTTCTTC
TRBJ1-2 TRBV18 NA NA CASSPIQGDGYTF TGTGCCAGCTCACCAATTCAGGGTGATGGCTACACCTTC
TRBJ1-4 TRBV6-5 NA NA CASKAYRGGGKLFF TGTGCCAGCAAAGCTTATCGGGGTGGTGGAAAACTGTTTTTT
TRBJ2-1 TRBV11-2 NA NA CASSPNTGEQFF TGTGCCAGCAGCCCCAATACTGGTGAGCAGTTCTTC
TRBJ1-6 TRBV27 NA NA CANRQGKLDSPLHF TGTGCCAACAGGCAGGGTAAACTCGATTCACCCCTCCACTTT
TRBJ2-1 TRBV4-2 TRBD2 NA CASSQEPTGGPSHEQFF TGTGCCAGCAGCCAAGAACCAACGGGGGGGCCTAGCCATGAGCAGTTCTTC
TRBJ2-1 TRBV10-3 TRBD2 few CAISERGLLAGGPSTYNEQFF TGTGCCATCAGTGAGAGGGGACTACTAGCGGGAGGGCCCTCGACTTACAATGAGCAGTTCTTC
TRBJ2-5 TRBV19 TRBD1 NA CASSPGQGASETQYF TGTGCCAGTAGCCCGGGACAGGGGGCGTCGGAGACCCAGTACTTC
TRBJ1-1 TRBV11-2 NA NA CASSLLTEAFF TGTGCCAGCAGCTTACTGACTGAAGCTTTCTTT
TRBJ2-3 TRBV7-9 TRBD2 NA CAYAGGGTDTQYF TGTGCCTATGCGGGAGGGGGAACAGATACGCAGTATTTT
TRBJ2-1 TRBV19 TRBD1 NA CASRDRGSSYNEQFF TGTGCCAGTAGGGACAGGGGCAGCTCCTACAATGAGCAGTTCTTC
TRBJ2-1 TRBV5-8 TRBD1 NA CASSWYRGGGSYNEQFF TGTGCCAGCAGCTGGTACCGAGGGGGCGGCTCCTACAATGAGCAGTTCTTC
TRBJ2-3 TRBV4-2 TRBD2 NA CASSQGGSGRVTQYF TGTGCCAGCAGCCAAGGAGGAAGCGGGAGAGTAACGCAGTATTTT
TRBJ1-6 TRBV21-1 NA few CASPLGDGGDSPLHF TGTGCCAGCCCCCTAGGAGACGGGGGAGACTCACCCCTCCACTTT
TRBJ1-5 TRBV11-2 TRBD1 NA CASSLLLGQNQPQHF TGTGCCAGCAGCTTATTATTGGGACAGAATCAGCCCCAGCATTTT
TRBJ1-4 TRBV5-1 NA few CASTRGRGTNEKLFF TGCGCCAGCACCCGGGGGAGGGGAACTAATGAAAAACTGTTTTTT
TRBJ2-5 TRBV12-3/TRBV12-4 TRBD1 NA CASSRQGPNAQYF TGTGCCAGCAGTCGACAGGGTCCGAATGCCCAGTACTTC
TRBJ2-6 TRBV7-3 NA NA CASLPAGSSGANVLTF TGTGCCAGTCTTCCGGCAGGATCCTCTGGGGCCAACGTCCTGACTTTC
TRBJ2-1 TRBV5-1 TRBD2 NA CASGGGLAAYNEQFF TGCGCCAGCGGCGGAGGACTAGCGGCCTACAATGAGCAGTTCTTC
TRBJ1-2 TRBV30 TRBD1 once CAWSPDRAPTNYGYTF TGTGCCTGGAGTCCGGACAGGGCCCCGACTAACTATGGCTACACCTTC
TRBJ2-3 TRBV4-2 TRBD2 NA CASSLGLAGVFTDTQYF TGTGCCAGCAGCCTGGGACTAGCGGGGGTCTTCACAGATACGCAGTATTTT
TRBJ1-3 TRBV6-1 NA NA CASSVKGGVDRSGIYF TGTGCCAGCAGTGTAAAAGGGGGAGTAGATAGGAGCGGCATATATTTT
TRBJ2-7 TRBV6-2/TRBV6-3 NA NA CASSQQLYEQYF TGTGCCAGCAGTCAACAGCTCTACGAGCAGTACTTC
TRBJ2-3 TRBV19 TRBD2 NA CASSIPAGVSDTQYF TGTGCCAGTAGTATACCCGCGGGAGTGTCAGATACGCAGTATTTT
TRBJ2-7 TRBV5-5 TRBD1 NA CASSPGQGVYEQYF TGTGCCAGCAGCCCAGGACAGGGGGTCTACGAGCAGTACTTC
TRBJ2-1 TRBV7-8 NA NA CASSLVRDNEQFF TGTGCCAGCAGCTTAGTCAGGGACAATGAGCAGTTCTTC
TRBJ2-6 TRBV14 NA NA CASSRVGGTGANVLTF TGTGCCAGCAGCCGTGTCGGGGGTACTGGGGCCAACGTCCTGACTTTC
TRBJ1-1 TRBV6-6 TRBD1 NA CASTDRGITEAFF TGTGCCAGCACCGACAGGGGGATAACTGAAGCTTTCTTT
TRBJ2-4 TRBV6-5 TRBD2 NA CASSYTGGGKNIQYF TGTGCCAGCAGTTACACAGGCGGGGGCAAAAACATTCAGTACTTC
TRBJ2-3 TRBV29-1 TRBD2 few CSHRGERGGHVDTQYF TGCAGTCACAGGGGCGAGCGGGGGGGGCATGTAGATACGCAGTATTTT
TRBJ2-5 TRBV29-1 TRBD1 NA CSVTPGQWGETQYF TGCAGTGTTACCCCGGGACAGTGGGGGGAGACCCAGTACTTC
TRBJ1-1 TRBV4-1 NA NA CASSQGAIGGPSTEAFF TGCGCCAGCAGCCAAGGAGCTATTGGGGGCCCAAGCACTGAAGCTTTCTTT
TRBJ2-1 TRBV4-1 NA NA CASSQINRGGNEQFF TGCGCCAGCAGCCAGATCAACAGGGGGGGCAATGAGCAGTTCTTC